The sequence of this T cell receptor beta chain was determined in a study of cytomegalovirus exposure and HLA in healthy donors. Study results and limitations: It was approximately 150 TCR beta chains that were listed as cytomegalovirus-associated.

Germline assignment: CDR1 MNHNS and CDR2 SASEGT. The CDR3 extends over 18 amino acids. V lost 0 bases and J lost 0; bases outside the gene matches: 4. The assay was immunoSEQ multiplex PCR, and TCRdb's table has in-frame clones only and misses some. The sample consists of hundreds of thousands of clones, approximately 88% of them appearing once. Remarks on this clone: The antigen is unknown.

The receptor was derived from a woman in her late teens or twenties in good health and CMV-seronegative. Sequencing was carried out using PBMCs. The V gene is TRBV6-1, the J gene TRBJ2-1, with 11 bases that match TRBD2. The CDR3, as DNA: TGTGCCAGCAGTGAAGCGCGACTAGCGGGGAGCTCCTACAATGAGCAGTTCTTC. This codes for CASSEARLAGSSYNEQFF.